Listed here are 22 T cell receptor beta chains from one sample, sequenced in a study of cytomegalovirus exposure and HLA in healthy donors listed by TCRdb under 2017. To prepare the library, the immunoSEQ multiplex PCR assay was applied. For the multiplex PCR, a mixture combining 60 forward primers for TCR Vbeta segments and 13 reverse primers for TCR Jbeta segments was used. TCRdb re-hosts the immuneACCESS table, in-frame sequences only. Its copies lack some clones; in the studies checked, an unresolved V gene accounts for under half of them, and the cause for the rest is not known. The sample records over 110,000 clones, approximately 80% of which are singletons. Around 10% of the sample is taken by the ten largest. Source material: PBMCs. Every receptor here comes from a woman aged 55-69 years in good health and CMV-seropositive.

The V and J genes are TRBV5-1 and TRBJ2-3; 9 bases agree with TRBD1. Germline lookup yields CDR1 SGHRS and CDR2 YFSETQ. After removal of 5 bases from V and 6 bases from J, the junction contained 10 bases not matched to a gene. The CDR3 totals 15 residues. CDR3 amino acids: CASRLDRGRTDTQYF. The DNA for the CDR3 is TGCGCCAGCAGGCTGGACAGGGGTCGAACGGATACGCAGTATTTT.

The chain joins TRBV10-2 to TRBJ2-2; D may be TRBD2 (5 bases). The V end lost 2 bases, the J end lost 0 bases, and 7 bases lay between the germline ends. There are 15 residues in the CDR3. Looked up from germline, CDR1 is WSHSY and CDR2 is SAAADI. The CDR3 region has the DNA TGCGCCAGCAGTGAGGTAGCGACGAACACCGGGGAGCTGTTTTTT. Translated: CASSEVATNTGELFF.

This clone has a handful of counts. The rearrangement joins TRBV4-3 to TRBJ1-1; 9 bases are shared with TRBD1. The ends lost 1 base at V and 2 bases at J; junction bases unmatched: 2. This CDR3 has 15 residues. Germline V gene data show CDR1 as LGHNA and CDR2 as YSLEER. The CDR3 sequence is CASSQGDRVNTEAFF. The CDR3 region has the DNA TGCGCCAGCAGCCAAGGGGACAGGGTTAACACTGAAGCTTTCTTT.

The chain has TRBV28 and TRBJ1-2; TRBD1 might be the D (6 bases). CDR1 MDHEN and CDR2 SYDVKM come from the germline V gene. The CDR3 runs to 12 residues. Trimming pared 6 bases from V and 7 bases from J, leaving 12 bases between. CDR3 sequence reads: CASRTGFFGYTF. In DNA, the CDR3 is TGTGCCAGCAGAACAGGGTTCTTTGGCTACACCTTC.

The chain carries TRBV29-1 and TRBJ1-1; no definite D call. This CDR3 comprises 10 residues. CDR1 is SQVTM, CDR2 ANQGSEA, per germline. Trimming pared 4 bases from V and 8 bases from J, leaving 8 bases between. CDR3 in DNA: TGCAGCGTTGGCGGGGAGGAAGCTTTCTTT. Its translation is CSVGGEEAFF.

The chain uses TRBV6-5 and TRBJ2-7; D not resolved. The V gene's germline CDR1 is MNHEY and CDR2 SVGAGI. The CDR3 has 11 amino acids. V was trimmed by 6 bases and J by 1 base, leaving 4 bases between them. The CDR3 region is CASSTSYEQYF. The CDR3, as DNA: TGTGCCAGCAGCACATCCTACGAGCAGTACTTC.

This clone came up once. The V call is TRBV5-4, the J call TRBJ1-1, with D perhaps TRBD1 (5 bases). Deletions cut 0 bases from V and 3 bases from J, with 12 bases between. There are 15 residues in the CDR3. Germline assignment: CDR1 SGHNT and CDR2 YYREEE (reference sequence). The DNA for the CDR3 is TGTGCCAGCAGCTTGGAATTGGGGGGGGACACTGAAGCTTTCTTT. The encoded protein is CASSLELGGDTEAFF.

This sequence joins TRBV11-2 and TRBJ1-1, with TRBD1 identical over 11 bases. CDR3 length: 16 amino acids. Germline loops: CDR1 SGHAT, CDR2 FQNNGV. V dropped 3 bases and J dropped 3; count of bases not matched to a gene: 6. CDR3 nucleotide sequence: TGTGCCAGCAGCTTCGGGACAGGGGGAATTGACACTGAAGCTTTCTTT. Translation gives CASSFGTGGIDTEAFF.

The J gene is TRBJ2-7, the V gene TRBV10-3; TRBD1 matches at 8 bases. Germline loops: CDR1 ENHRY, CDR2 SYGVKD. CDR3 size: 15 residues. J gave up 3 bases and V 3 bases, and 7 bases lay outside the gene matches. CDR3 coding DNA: TGTGCCATCAGTGATTCAGGACAGGGATACTACGAGCAGTACTTC. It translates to CAISDSGQGYYEQYF.

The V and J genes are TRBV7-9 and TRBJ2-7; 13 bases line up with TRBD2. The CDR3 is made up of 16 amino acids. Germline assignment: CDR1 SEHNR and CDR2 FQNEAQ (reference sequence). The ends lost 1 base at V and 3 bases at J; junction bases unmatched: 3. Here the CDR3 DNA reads TGTGCCAGCAGCTTAGGGACTAGCGGGAGCAACTACGAGCAGTACTTC. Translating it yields CASSLGTSGSNYEQYF.

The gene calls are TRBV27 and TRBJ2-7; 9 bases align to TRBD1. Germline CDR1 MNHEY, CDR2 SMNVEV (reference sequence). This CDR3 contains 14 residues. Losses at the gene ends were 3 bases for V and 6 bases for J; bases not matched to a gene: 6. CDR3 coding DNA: TGTGCCAGCAGTTTTGGGACAGGGTTAACCGAGCAGTACTTC. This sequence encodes CASSFGTGLTEQYF.

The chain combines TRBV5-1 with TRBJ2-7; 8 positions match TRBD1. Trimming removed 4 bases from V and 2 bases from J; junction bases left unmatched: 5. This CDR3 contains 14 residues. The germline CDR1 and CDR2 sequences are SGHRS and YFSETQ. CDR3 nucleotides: TGCGCCAGCAGCCAGCAGGGGGCTGCCTACGAGCAGTACTTC. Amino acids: CASSQQGAAYEQYF.

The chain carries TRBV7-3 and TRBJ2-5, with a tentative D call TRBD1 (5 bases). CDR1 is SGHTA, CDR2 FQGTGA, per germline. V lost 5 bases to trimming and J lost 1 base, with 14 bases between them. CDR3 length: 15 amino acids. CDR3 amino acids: CASSHKGYAQETQYF. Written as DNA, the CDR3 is TGTGCCAGCAGCCATAAGGGGTATGCCCAAGAGACCCAGTACTTC. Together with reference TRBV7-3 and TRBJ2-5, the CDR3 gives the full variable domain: GAGVSQTPSNKVTEKGKYVELRCDPISGHTALYWYRQSLGQGPEFLIYFQGTGAADDSGLPNDRFFAVRPEGSVSTLKIQRTERGDSAVYLCASSHKGYAQETQYFGPGTRLLVL.

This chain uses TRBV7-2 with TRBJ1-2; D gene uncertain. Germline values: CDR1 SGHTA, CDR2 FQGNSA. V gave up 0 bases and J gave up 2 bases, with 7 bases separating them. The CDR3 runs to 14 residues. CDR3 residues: CASSLAGSNYGYTF. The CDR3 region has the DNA TGTGCCAGCAGCTTAGCGGGCAGCAACTATGGCTACACCTTC.

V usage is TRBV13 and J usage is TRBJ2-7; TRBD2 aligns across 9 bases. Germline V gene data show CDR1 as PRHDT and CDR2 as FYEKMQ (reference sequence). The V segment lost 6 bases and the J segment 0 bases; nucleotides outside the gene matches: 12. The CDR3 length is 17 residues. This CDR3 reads CASSYSSPSGVSYEQYF. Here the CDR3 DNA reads TGTGCCAGCAGTTACAGCAGCCCTAGCGGGGTCTCCTACGAGCAGTACTTC.

The CDR3: CASEGLAGDLFSYEQYF. CDR3 coding DNA: TGTGCCAGCGAAGGACTAGCGGGAGATTTGTTCTCCTACGAGCAGTACTTC. V and J are TRBV25-1 and TRBJ2-7; 13 bases are shared with TRBD2. Looked up from germline, CDR1 is MGHDK and CDR2 is SYGVNS. With 8 bases clipped from V and 0 bases from J, the junction kept 10 bases outside the gene matches. The CDR3 spans 17 residues.

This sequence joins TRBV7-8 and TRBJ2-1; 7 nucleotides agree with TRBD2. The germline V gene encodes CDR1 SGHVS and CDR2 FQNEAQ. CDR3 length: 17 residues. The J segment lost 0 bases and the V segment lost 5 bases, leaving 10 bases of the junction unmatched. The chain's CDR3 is CASSRFARESSYNEQFF. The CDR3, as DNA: TGTGCCAGCAGCCGGTTCGCGCGGGAGAGCTCCTACAATGAGCAGTTCTTC.

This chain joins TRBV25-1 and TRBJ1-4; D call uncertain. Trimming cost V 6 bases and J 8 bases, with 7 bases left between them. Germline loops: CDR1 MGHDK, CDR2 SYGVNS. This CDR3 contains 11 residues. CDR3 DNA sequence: TGTGCCAGCAGAGGAGGGGAAAAACTGTTTTTT. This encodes CASRGGEKLFF. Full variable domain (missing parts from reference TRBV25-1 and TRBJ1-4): EADIYQTPRYLVIGTGKKITLECSQTMGHDKMYWYQQDPGMELHLIHYSYGVNSTEKGDLSSESTVSRIRTEHFPLTLESARPSHTSQYLCASRGGEKLFFGSGTQLSVL.

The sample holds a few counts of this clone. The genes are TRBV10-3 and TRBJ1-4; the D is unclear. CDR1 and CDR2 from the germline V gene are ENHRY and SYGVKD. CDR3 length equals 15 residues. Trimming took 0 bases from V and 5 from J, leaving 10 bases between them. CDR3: CAISESRQVNEKLFF. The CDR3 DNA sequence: TGTGCCATCAGTGAGTCTCGCCAGGTGAATGAAAAACTGTTTTTT.

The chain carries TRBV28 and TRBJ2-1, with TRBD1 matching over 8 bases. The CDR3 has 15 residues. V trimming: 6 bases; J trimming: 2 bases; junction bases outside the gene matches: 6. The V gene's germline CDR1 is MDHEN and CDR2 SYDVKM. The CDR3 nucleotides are TGTGCCAGCAGAGTCACAGGGGGTGCCTACAATGAGCAGTTCTTC. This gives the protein CASRVTGGAYNEQFF.

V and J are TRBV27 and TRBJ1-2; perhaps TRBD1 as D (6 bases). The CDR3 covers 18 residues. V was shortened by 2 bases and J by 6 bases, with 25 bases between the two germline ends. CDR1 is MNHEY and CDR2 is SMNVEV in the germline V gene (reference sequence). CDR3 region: CASSLRPAGRGVQNGYTF. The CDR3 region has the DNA TGTGCCAGCAGTTTAAGGCCCGCCGGGAGGGGGGTACAGAATGGCTACACCTTC.

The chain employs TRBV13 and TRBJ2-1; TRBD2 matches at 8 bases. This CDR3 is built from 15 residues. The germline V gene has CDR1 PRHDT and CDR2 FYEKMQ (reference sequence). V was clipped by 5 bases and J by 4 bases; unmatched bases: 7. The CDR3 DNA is TGTGCCAGCAGCCCCCGGGCGGGGGGATACAATGAGCAGTTCTTC. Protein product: CASSPRAGGYNEQFF. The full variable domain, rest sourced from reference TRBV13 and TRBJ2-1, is AAGVIQSPRHLIKEKRETATLKCYPIPRHDTVYWYQQGPGQDPQFLISFYEKMQSDKGSIPDRFSAQQFSDYHSELNMSSLELGDSALYFCASSPRAGGYNEQFFGPGTRLTVL.